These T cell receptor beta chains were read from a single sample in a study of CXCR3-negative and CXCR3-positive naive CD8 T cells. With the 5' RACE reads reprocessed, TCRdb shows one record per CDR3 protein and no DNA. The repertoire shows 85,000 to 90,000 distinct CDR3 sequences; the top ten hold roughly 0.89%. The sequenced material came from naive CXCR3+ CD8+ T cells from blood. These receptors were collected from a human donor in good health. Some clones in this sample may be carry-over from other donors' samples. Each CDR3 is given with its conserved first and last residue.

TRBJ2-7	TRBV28	CASIAFGQGTYEQYF
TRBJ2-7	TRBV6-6	CASSLRTGPRNYYEQYF
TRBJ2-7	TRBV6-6	CASSYQGLRDEQYF
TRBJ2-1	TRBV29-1	CSVEYHLNEQFF
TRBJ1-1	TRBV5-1	CASSLDWTLNTEAFF
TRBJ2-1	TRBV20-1	CSASELAGGYNEQFF
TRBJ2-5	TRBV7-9	CASSYLHREQETQYF
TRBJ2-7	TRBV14	CASSQTGTGNEQYF
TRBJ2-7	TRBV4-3	CASSLHRGTYEQYF
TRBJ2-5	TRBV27	CASRDLVLPATQYF
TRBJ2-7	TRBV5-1	CASSLAQGEAIYEQYF